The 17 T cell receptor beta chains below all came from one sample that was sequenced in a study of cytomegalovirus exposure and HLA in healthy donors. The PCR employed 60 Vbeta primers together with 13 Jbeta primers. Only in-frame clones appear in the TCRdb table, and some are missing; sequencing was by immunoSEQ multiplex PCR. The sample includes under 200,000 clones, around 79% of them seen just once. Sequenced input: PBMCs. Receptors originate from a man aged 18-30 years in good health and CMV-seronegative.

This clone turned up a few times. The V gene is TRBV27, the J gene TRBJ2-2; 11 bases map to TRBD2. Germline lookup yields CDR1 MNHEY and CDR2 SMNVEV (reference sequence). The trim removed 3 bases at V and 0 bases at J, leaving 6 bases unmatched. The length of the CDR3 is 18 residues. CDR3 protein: CASSLVLAGGANTGELFF. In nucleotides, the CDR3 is TGTGCCAGCAGTTTGGTTCTAGCGGGAGGTGCGAACACCGGGGAGCTGTTTTTT.

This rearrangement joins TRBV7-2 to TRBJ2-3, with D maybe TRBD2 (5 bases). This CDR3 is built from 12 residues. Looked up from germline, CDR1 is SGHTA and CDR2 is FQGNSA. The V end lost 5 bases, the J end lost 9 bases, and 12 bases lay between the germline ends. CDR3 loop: CASSLRTATQYF. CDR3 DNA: TGTGCCAGCAGCCTAAGGACTGCAACGCAGTATTTT.

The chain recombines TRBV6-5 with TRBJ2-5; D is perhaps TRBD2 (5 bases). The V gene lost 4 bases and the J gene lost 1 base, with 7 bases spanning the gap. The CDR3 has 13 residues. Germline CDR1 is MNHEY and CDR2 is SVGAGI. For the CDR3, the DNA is TGTGCCAGCAGTTGGGGAGTCCAAGAGACCCAGTACTTC. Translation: CASSWGVQETQYF.

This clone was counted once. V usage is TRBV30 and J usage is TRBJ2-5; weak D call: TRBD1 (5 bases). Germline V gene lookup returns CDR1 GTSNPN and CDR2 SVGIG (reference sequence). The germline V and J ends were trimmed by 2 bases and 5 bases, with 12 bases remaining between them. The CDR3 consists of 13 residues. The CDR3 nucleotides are TGTGCCTGGAGTATCAGGGTACGCGAGACCCAGTACTTC. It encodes CAWSIRVRETQYF.

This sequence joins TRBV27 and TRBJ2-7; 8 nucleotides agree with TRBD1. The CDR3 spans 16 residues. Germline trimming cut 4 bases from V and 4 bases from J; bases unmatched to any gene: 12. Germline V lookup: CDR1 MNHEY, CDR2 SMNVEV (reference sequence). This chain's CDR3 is CASSYPPGTGLYEQYF. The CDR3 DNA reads TGTGCCAGCAGTTACCCGCCGGGGACAGGACTTTACGAGCAGTACTTC.

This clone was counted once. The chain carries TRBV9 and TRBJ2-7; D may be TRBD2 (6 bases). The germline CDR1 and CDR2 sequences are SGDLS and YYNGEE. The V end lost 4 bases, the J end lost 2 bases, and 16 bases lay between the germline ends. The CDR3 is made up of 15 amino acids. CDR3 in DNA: TGTGCCAGCAGCTCCCGAGGGACTCAAACCTACGAGCAGTACTTC. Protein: CASSSRGTQTYEQYF.

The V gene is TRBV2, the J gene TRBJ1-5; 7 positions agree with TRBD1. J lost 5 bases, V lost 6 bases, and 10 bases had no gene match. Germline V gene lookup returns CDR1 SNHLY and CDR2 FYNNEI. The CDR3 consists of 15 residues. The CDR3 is CASRVGTAGDQPQHF. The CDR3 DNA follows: TGTGCCAGCAGGGTAGGGACAGCTGGCGATCAGCCCCAGCATTTT. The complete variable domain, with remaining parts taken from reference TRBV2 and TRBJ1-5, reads EPEVTQTPSHQVTQMGQEVILRCVPISNHLYFYWYRQILGQKVEFLVSFYNNEISEKSEIFDDQFSVERPDGSNFTLKIRSTKLEDSAMYFCASRVGTAGDQPQHFGDGTRLSIL.

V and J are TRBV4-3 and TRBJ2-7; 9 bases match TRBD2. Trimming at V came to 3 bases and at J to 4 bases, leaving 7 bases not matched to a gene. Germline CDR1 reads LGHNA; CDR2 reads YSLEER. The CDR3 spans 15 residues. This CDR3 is CASSQLAGGLYEQYF. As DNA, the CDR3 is TGCGCCAGCAGCCAGCTGGCGGGAGGGCTTTACGAGCAGTACTTC.

The CDR3 loop reads CASSLALAGDTQYF. The CDR3 nucleotides read TGTGCCAGCAGCTTAGCACTAGCGGGGGATACGCAGTATTTT. The chain couples TRBV11-3 to TRBJ2-3, with 10 positions matching TRBD2. Germline V gives CDR1 SGHNT, CDR2 YENEEA. The V and J ends lost 1 base and 6 bases, in that order; junction bases with no gene match: 1. The CDR3 contains 14 residues.

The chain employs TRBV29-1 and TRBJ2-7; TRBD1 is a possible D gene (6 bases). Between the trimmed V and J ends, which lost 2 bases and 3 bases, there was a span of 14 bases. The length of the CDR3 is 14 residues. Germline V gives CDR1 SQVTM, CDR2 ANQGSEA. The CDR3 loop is CSVERVGAGYEQYF. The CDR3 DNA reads TGCAGCGTTGAACGGGTGGGGGCTGGCTACGAGCAGTACTTC.

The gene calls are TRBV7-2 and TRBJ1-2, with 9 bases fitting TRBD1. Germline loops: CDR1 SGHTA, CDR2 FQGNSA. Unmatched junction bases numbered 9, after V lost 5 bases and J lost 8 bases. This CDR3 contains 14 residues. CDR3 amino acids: CASSNQQGAQGYTF. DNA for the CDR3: TGTGCCAGCAGCAATCAACAGGGGGCTCAAGGCTACACCTTC.

The chain's CDR3 is CASSASGWYGYTF. CDR3 coding DNA: TGTGCCAGCAGCGCCTCAGGGTGGTATGGCTACACCTTC. The chain employs TRBV7-9 and TRBJ1-2, with a possible D match to TRBD1 (5 bases). Trimming cost V 5 bases and J 5 bases, with 12 bases left between them. Germline V gives CDR1 SEHNR, CDR2 FQNEAQ (reference sequence). The CDR3 loop spans 13 amino acids.

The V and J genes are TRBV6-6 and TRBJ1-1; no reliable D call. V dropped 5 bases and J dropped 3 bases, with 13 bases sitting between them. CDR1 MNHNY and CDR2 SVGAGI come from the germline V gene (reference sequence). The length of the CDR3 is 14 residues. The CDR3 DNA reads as TGTGCCAGCAGTCCCCCTGGAGGGTACACTGAAGCTTTCTTT. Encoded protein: CASSPPGGYTEAFF.

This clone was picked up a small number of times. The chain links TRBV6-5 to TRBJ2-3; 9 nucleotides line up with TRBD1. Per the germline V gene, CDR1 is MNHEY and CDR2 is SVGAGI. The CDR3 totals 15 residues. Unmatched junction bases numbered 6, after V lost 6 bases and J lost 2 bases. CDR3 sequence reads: CASSLQGAPTDTQYF. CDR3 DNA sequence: TGTGCCAGCAGCCTACAGGGGGCGCCCACAGATACGCAGTATTTT.

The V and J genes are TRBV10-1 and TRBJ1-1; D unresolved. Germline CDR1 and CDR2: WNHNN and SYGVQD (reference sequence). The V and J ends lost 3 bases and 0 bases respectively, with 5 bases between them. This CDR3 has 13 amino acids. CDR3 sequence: CASSDHLNTEAFF. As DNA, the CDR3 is TGCGCCAGCAGTGATCACTTGAACACTGAAGCTTTCTTT.

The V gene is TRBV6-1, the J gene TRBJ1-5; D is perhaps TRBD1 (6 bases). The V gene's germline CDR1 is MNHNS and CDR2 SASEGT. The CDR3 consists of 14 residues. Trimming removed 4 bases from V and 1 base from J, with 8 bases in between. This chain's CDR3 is CASSVGQSNQPQHF. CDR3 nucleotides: TGTGCCAGCAGTGTAGGACAGAGCAATCAGCCCCAGCATTTT.

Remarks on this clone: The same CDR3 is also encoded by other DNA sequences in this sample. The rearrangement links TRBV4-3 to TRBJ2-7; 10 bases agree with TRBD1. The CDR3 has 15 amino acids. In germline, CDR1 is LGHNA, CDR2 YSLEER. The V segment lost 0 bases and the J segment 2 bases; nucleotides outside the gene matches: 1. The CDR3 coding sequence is TGCGCCAGCAGCCAAGATGGGACAGGGGCCTACGAGCAGTACTTC. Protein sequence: CASSQDGTGAYEQYF.